A selection of T cell receptor beta chains follows, all from one sample in a study of blood T cell repertoires in COVID-19. Clones were read by immunoSEQ multiplex PCR, and TCRdb kept only the in-frame ones, dropping some. Of 350,000 to 400,000 clones in the sample, around nine tenths were seen once. Sequencing was done on a sample of PBMCs or T cells enriched from blood (not recorded which). Receptor source: a woman aged 18 to 35 who had recovered from COVID-19. The CDR3 runs from the conserved cysteine through the conserved F or W. Each record gives: clone size, V gene, J gene, D gene, CDR3 protein, CDR3 DNA. The D gene is left open where the match is weak. Size is stated for part of the rows, as once, few or many counts, or as a class when the clone is expanded.

>.|TRBV5-1|TRBJ2-5|TRBD1
CASSSNIDRVKTQYF
TGCGCCAGCAGCTCAAATATCGACAGGGTAAAGACCCAGTACTTC
>.|TRBV19|TRBJ2-7|TRBD1
CASSRDRGPYEQYF
TGTGCCAGTAGTAGGGACAGGGGCCCCTACGAGCAGTACTTC
>.|TRBV7-2|TRBJ1-3|TRBD1
CASSLEGWRGRGNTIYF
TGTGCCAGCAGCTTAGAGGGATGGAGGGGGCGAGGAAACACCATATATTTT
>.|TRBV18|TRBJ1-3|.
CASSPLSGPGNTIYF
TGTGCCAGCTCACCATTATCAGGGCCCGGAAACACCATATATTTT
>.|TRBV6-5|TRBJ1-5|.
CASSYEGSNQPQHF
TGTGCCAGCAGTTACGAGGGAAGCAATCAGCCCCAGCATTTT
>.|TRBV5-1|TRBJ2-2|.
CASGPGGGPNTGELFF
TGCGCCAGCGGCCCTGGGGGGGGCCCTAACACCGGGGAGCTGTTTTTT
>.|TRBV3-1/TRBV3-2|TRBJ2-1|TRBD2
CASSQDPTRRGAPYNEQFF
TGTGCCAGCAGCCAAGATCCCACCCGGCGGGGGGCCCCCTACAATGAGCAGTTCTTC
>.|TRBV5-1|TRBJ2-6|TRBD1
CASSLEGAPLSGANVLTF
TGCGCCAGCAGCTTGGAGGGGGCTCCCCTCTCTGGGGCCAACGTCCTGACTTTC
>.|TRBV6-5|TRBJ1-2|.
CASTAARADYGYTF
TGTGCCAGCACCGCCGCGAGGGCGGACTATGGCTACACCTTC
>.|TRBV9|TRBJ2-1|.
CASSPDGGLVNEQFF
TGTGCCAGCAGCCCCGACGGGGGTTTGGTCAATGAGCAGTTCTTC
>.|TRBV5-6|TRBJ1-6|TRBD1
CASSLGTGDNNSPLHF
TGTGCCAGCAGCTTGGGGACAGGGGACAATAATTCACCCCTCCACTTT
>.|TRBV30|TRBJ2-2|.
CAWTAGLRNGELFF
TGTGCCTGGACCGCGGGGTTGCGGAACGGGGAGCTGTTTTTT
>.|TRBV2|TRBJ1-3|TRBD1
CASGGQVYDSGNTIYF
TGTGCCAGCGGGGGACAGGTTTACGACTCTGGAAACACCATATATTTT
>.|TRBV27|TRBJ1-4|.
CASSRGGDEKLFF
TGTGCCAGCAGCCGAGGGGGGGATGAAAAACTGTTTTTT
>once|TRBV7-2|TRBJ2-7|.
CASSPRTLGDEQYF
TGTGCCAGCAGCCCCAGGACCCTAGGGGACGAGCAGTACTTC
>.|TRBV28|TRBJ2-7|TRBD2
CASSLIPRTSGGRYEQYF
TGTGCCAGCAGTTTAATTCCCCGGACTAGCGGGGGGCGATACGAGCAGTACTTC
>.|TRBV20-1|TRBJ1-4|.
CSASSDRVSTNEKLFF
TGCAGTGCTAGTAGTGACAGAGTTTCAACTAATGAAAAACTGTTTTTT
>.|TRBV19|TRBJ1-2|.
CASSIDRWGRYGYTF
TGTGCCAGTAGTATAGATCGTTGGGGGCGTTATGGCTACACCTTC
>.|TRBV7-2|TRBJ2-7|TRBD2
CASSLALGGGLLYEQYF
TGTGCCAGCAGCTTAGCGCTTGGGGGGGGATTGTTGTACGAGCAGTACTTC
>once|TRBV5-4|TRBJ1-3|.
CASSLDGQGNTIYF
TGTGCCAGCAGCCTCGACGGACAAGGAAACACCATATATTTT
>.|TRBV5-1|TRBJ2-7|.
CASSLDAGSSYEQYF
TGCGCCAGCAGCTTGGATGCGGGGAGCTCCTACGAGCAGTACTTC
>.|TRBV2|TRBJ1-1|TRBD1
CASSVGQGSEAFF
TGTGCCAGCAGTGTGGGACAGGGCTCTGAAGCTTTCTTT
>.|TRBV7-6|TRBJ1-4|TRBD1
CASSLEDRGLDATNEKLFF
TGTGCCAGCAGCTTAGAGGACAGGGGGTTGGATGCAACTAATGAAAAACTGTTTTTT
>few|TRBV7-9|TRBJ1-6|TRBD1
CASSARETGYNSPLHF
TGTGCCAGCAGCGCACGGGAGACAGGGTATAATTCACCCCTCCACTTT
>.|TRBV7-2|TRBJ1-1|.
CASSFWEGTEAFF
TGTGCCAGCAGCTTTTGGGAGGGCACTGAAGCTTTCTTT
>.|TRBV6-5|TRBJ1-2|TRBD1
CASRLTGGRYGYTF
TGTGCCAGCCGTCTGACAGGGGGCCGGTATGGCTACACCTTC
>.|TRBV6-1|TRBJ1-2|.
CASSEALLYGYTF
TGTGCCAGCAGTGAAGCACTTCTCTATGGCTACACCTTC
>.|TRBV9|TRBJ1-3|.
CASSVDPTSYSGNTIYF
TGTGCCAGCAGCGTAGATCCGACATCCTACTCTGGAAACACCATATATTTT
>.|TRBV7-8|TRBJ2-4|.
CASSPPRTAPSSAKNIQYF
TGTGCCAGCAGCCCGCCCAGGACAGCACCTTCCTCAGCCAAAAACATTCAGTACTTC
>once|TRBV2|TRBJ1-2|.
CASSEGTANYGYTF
TGTGCCAGCAGTGAAGGGACAGCGAACTATGGCTACACCTTC
>few|TRBV15|TRBJ1-1|.
CATSRDEHEAFF
TGTGCCACCAGCAGAGATGAGCATGAAGCTTTCTTT
>few|TRBV29-1|TRBJ1-1|.
CSVSVPRASSGGLVSEAFF
TGCAGCGTTTCAGTTCCTCGGGCGTCCTCGGGGGGGTTGGTCTCTGAAGCTTTCTTT
>.|TRBV6-2/TRBV6-3|TRBJ2-4|.
CASSYPAAGLAKNIQYF
TGTGCCAGCAGTTACCCTGCTGCGGGGCTCGCCAAAAACATTCAGTACTTC
>.|TRBV6-1|TRBJ2-7|TRBD1
CASSERWTGTYEQYF
TGTGCCAGCAGTGAAAGATGGACAGGGACCTACGAGCAGTACTTC
>.|TRBV15|TRBJ1-5|.
CATEEGRSNQPQHF
TGTGCCACCGAGGAGGGGAGGTCAAATCAGCCCCAGCATTTT
>.|TRBV6-1|TRBJ2-7|TRBD1
CASSEAPGQGAGEQYF
TGTGCCAGCAGTGAAGCCCCGGGACAGGGGGCTGGGGAGCAGTACTTC
>.|TRBV7-2|TRBJ2-7|.
CASSFTRGVTVSYEQYF
TGTGCCAGCAGCTTCACACGAGGAGTGACAGTCTCCTACGAGCAGTACTTC
>.|TRBV4-2|TRBJ1-1|.
CASSQEKGGTEAFF
TGTGCCAGCAGCCAAGAAAAAGGGGGCACTGAAGCTTTCTTT
>.|TRBV19|TRBJ1-5|.
CASRTTAQLNQPQHF
TGTGCCAGTAGAACGACAGCCCAACTCAATCAGCCCCAGCATTTT
>.|TRBV9|TRBJ1-2|TRBD1
CASSLGGGGNYGYTF
TGTGCCAGCAGCCTAGGAGGGGGCGGGAACTATGGCTACACCTTC
>.|TRBV2|TRBJ1-1|.
CASFGLRENFF
TGTGCCAGTTTTGGGCTAAGGGAGAATTTCTTT
>.|TRBV7-3|TRBJ1-2|.
CASSPGVGRGDYGYTF
TGTGCCAGCAGCCCAGGAGTGGGCAGGGGTGATTATGGCTACACCTTC
>.|TRBV27|TRBJ2-2|.
CASSFSISGELFF
TGTGCCAGCAGTTTTAGTATCTCCGGGGAGCTGTTTTTT
>.|TRBV10-3|TRBJ2-3|TRBD2
CAISAAGGNTDTQYF
TGTGCCATCAGCGCAGCGGGGGGGAACACAGATACGCAGTATTTT
>.|TRBV9|TRBJ1-2|TRBD1
CASSVEGQGNYGYTF
TGTGCCAGCAGCGTAGAGGGACAGGGGAACTATGGCTACACCTTC
>.|TRBV19|TRBJ1-4|TRBD1
CASSMTGGKRANEKLFF
TGTGCCAGTAGTATGACAGGGGGCAAGAGGGCTAATGAAAAACTGTTTTTT
>few|TRBV5-1|TRBJ2-2|.
CASSSGQNTGELFF
TGCGCCAGCAGCTCGGGACAGAACACCGGGGAGCTGTTTTTT
>.|TRBV10-1|TRBJ2-2|.
CASSGGYSTGELFF
TGCGCCAGCAGTGGAGGGTACAGCACCGGGGAGCTGTTTTTT
>.|TRBV27|TRBJ2-7|.
CASGHLDRTYEQYF
TGTGCCAGCGGCCATTTAGACAGGACCTACGAGCAGTACTTC